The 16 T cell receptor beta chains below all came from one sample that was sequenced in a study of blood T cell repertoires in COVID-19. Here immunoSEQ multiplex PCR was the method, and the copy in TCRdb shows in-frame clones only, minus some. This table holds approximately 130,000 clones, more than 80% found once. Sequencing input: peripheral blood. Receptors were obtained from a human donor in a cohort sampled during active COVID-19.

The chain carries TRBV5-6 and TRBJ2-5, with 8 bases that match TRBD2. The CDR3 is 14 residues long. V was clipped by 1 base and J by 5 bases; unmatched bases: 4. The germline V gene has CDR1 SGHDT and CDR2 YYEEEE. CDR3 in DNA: TGTGCCAGCAGCTTGTTGACTAGCGATGAGACCCAGTACTTC. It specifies CASSLLTSDETQYF.

The CDR3 spells CASSKETGKANYGYTF. The CDR3 DNA is TGCGCCAGCAGCAAAGAGACAGGGAAAGCTAACTATGGCTACACCTTC. The V and J genes are TRBV5-1 and TRBJ1-2; 7 bases map to TRBD1. CDR1 is SGHRS, CDR2 YFSETQ, per germline. This CDR3 is 16 amino acids long. V shed 4 bases, J shed 0 bases, and the junction held 9 bases outside the gene matches.

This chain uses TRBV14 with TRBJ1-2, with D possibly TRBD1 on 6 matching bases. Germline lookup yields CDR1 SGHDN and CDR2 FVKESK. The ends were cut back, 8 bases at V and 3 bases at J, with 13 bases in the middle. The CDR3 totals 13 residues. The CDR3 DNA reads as TGTGCCAGCCGAGCGGACAGACACTATGGCTACACCTTC. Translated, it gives CASRADRHYGYTF.

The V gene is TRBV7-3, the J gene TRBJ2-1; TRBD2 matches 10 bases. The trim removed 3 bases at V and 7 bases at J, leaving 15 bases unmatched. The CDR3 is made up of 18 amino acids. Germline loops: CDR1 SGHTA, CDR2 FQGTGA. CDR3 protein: CASSFRATLAGAPNEQFF. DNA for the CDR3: TGTGCCAGCAGCTTCCGGGCAACCCTAGCGGGGGCCCCGAATGAGCAGTTCTTC.

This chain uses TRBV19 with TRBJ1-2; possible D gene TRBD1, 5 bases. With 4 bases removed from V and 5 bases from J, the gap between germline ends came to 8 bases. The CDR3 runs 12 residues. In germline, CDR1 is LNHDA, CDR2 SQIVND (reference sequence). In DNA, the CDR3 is TGTGCCAGTAGTAGGACACGGTATGGCTACACCTTC. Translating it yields CASSRTRYGYTF.

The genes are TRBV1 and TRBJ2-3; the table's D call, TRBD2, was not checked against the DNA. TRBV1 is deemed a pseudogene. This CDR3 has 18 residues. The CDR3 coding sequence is TGCACCAGCAGCCAAATAAATAGTGTGGGGGGGCCAACAGATACGCAGTATTTT. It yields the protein CTSSQINSVGGPTDTQYF.

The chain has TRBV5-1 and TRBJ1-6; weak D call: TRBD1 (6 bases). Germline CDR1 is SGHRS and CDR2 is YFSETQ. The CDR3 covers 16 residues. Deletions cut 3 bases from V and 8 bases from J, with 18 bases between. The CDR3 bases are TGCGCCAGCAGCTCAGACCCACAGGGATCGGATTCACCCCTCCACTTT. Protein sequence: CASSSDPQGSDSPLHF. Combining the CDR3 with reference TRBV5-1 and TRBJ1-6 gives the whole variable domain KAGVTQTPRYLIKTRGQQVTLSCSPISGHRSVSWYQQTPGQGLQFLFEYFSETQRNKGNFPGRFSGRQFSNSRSEMNVSTLELGDSALYLCASSSDPQGSDSPLHFGNGTRLTVT.

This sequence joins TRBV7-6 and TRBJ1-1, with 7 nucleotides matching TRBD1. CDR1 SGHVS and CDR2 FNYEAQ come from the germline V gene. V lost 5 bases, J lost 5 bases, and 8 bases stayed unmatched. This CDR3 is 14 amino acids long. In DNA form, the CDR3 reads TGTGCCAGCAGCACGGAGGGGGCGAGAACTGAAGCTTTCTTT. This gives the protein CASSTEGARTEAFF.

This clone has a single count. The CDR3 is CASSVLGGPSYEQYF. CDR3 coding DNA: TGCGCCAGCAGCGTGCTGGGGGGGCCCTCCTACGAGCAGTACTTC. The rearrangement uses TRBV5-1 and TRBJ2-7; D perhaps matches TRBD2 (7 bases). Deletions cut 4 bases from V and 0 bases from J, with 14 bases between. This CDR3 region has 15 residues. Germline V gives CDR1 SGHRS, CDR2 YFSETQ. Looking up the rest from reference TRBV5-1 and TRBJ2-7 gives the full variable domain: KAGVTQTPRYLIKTRGQQVTLSCSPISGHRSVSWYQQTPGQGLQFLFEYFSETQRNKGNFPGRFSGRQFSNSRSEMNVSTLELGDSALYLCASSVLGGPSYEQYFGPGTRLTVT.

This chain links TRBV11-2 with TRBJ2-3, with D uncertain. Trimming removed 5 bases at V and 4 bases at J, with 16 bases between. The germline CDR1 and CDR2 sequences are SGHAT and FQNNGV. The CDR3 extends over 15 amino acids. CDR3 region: CASSLMRSSADTQYF. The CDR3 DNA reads TGTGCCAGCAGCCTAATGCGGTCAAGCGCAGATACGCAGTATTTT.

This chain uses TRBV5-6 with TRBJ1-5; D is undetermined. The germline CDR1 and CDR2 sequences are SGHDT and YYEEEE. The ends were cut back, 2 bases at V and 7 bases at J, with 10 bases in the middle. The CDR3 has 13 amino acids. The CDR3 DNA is TGTGCCAGCAGCTTACGGGGAAACCAGCCCCAGCATTTT. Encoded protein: CASSLRGNQPQHF.

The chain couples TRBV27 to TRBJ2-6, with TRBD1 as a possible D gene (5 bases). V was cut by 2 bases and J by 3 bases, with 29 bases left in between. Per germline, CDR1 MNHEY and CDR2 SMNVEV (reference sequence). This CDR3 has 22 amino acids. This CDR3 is CASSLKGPIETSFSRGANVLTF. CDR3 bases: TGTGCCAGCAGTTTAAAGGGGCCCATAGAAACCTCTTTTTCGCGTGGGGCCAACGTCCTGACTTTC. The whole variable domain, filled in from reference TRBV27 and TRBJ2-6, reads EAQVTQNPRYLITVTGKKLTVTCSQNMNHEYMSWYRQDPGLGLRQIYYSMNVEVTDKGDVPEGYKVSRKEKRNFPLILESPSPNQTSLYFCASSLKGPIETSFSRGANVLTFGAGSRLTVL.

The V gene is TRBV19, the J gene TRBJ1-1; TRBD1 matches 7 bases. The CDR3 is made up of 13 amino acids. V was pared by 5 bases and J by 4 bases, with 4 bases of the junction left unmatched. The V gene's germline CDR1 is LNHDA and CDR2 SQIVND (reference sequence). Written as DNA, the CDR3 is TGTGCCAGTAGTCCACACAGGGGCACTGAAGCTTTCTTT. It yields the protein CASSPHRGTEAFF.

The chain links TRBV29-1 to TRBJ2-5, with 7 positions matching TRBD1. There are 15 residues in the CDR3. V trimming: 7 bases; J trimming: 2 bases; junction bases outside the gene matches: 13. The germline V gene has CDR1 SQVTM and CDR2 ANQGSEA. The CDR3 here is CSARTGKPEQETQYF. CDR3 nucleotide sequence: TGCAGCGCAAGGACAGGCAAGCCCGAGCAAGAGACCCAGTACTTC. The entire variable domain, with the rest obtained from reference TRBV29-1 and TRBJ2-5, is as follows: SAVISQKPSRDICQRGTSLTIQCQVDSQVTMMFWYRQQPGQSLTLIATANQGSEATYESGFVIDKFPISRPNLTFSTLTVSNMSPEDSSIYLCSARTGKPEQETQYFGPGTRLLVL.

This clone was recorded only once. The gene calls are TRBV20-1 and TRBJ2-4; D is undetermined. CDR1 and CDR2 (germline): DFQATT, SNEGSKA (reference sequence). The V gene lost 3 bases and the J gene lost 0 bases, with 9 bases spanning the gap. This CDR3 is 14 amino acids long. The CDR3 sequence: CSASSLLAKNIQYF. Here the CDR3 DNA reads TGCAGTGCTAGTAGCTTGCTAGCCAAAAACATTCAGTACTTC.

CDR3 in DNA: TGTGCCAGCAGCTGGACTAGCGGGAGGGCCAAGGACACCGGGGAGCTGTTTTTT. Encoded protein: CASSWTSGRAKDTGELFF. The chain links TRBV6-2 or TRBV6-3 to TRBJ2-2, with 15 bases lining up with TRBD2. The ends lost 6 bases at V and 3 bases at J; junction bases unmatched: 8. The germline V gene has CDR1 MNHEY and CDR2 SVGEGT. This CDR3 has 18 residues.